Sequencing of this T cell receptor beta chain was carried out in a study of T-cell reconstitution after alpha-beta-depleted transplantation in children. Germline V CDR1 and CDR2: KGHSH, LQKENI. The CDR3 is 16 amino acids. V shed 7 bases and J shed 5 bases, with 23 bases lying between them. TCRbeta library construction was performed incorporating unique molecular identifiers. TCRdb reanalysed the PCR reads using MiXCR and keeps one entry per CDR3 protein. This sample has about 200,000 distinct CDR3 sequences, with 13% to 15% found just once. In this sample, this clonotype turned up many times. This specimen was PBMCs from the stem cell graft donor, taken from the stem cell graft. The sequence was obtained from a human donor who donated a stem cell graft to a child with acute lymphoblastic leukemia. The chain couples TRBV18 to TRBJ1-1, with D possibly matching TRBD1 (5 bases). CDR3 region: CASCSSPDSRGTEAFF. In nucleotides, the CDR3 is TGTGCCAGCTGCTCTAGTCCAGACAGCCGGGGGACTGAAGCTTTCTTT.